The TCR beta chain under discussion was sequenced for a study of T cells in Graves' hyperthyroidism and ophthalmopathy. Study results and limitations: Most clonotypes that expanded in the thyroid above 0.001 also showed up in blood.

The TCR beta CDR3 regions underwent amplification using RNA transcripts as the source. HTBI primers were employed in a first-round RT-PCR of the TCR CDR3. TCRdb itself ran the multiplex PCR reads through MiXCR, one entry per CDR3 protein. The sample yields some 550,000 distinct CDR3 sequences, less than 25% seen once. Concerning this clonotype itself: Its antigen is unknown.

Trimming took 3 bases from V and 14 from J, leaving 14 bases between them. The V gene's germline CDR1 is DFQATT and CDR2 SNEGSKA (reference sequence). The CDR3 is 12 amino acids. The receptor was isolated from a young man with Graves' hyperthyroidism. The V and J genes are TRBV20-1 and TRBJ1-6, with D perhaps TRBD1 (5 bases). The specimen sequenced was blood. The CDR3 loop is CSAREQVLALHF. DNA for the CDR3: TGCAGTGCTAGGGAACAGGTTCTGGCCCTCCACTTT.